Sequencing of this T cell receptor beta chain was carried out in a study of cytomegalovirus exposure and HLA in healthy donors. General study findings and limits: Whilst most TCR sequences proved rare, a subset of public TCRs occurred across many donors. Some highly shared sequence variants likely arose as a pipeline artifact.

V was clipped by 2 bases and J by 5 bases; unmatched bases: 3. CDR1 MRHNA and CDR2 SNTAGT come from the germline V gene. The CDR3 runs 14 residues. The table lists this clone with a count of one. Its antigen is still unknown. The same CDR3 also results from other DNA sequences found in this sample. The PCR ran on 60 Vbeta and 13 Jbeta primers. Using immunoSEQ multiplex PCR, the repertoire was profiled, and TCRdb retains in-frame clones only, with some absent. The table has some 120,000 clones, 65% to 75% seen once. V is TRBV6-4 and J is TRBJ1-1; TRBD1 matches 9 bases. The source is a man in his thirties or forties in good health and CMV-seropositive. The sample was PBMCs. The CDR3 DNA is TGTGCCAGCAGTGACACGGACAGGGGAACTGAAGCTTTCTTT. Protein sequence: CASSDTDRGTEAFF.